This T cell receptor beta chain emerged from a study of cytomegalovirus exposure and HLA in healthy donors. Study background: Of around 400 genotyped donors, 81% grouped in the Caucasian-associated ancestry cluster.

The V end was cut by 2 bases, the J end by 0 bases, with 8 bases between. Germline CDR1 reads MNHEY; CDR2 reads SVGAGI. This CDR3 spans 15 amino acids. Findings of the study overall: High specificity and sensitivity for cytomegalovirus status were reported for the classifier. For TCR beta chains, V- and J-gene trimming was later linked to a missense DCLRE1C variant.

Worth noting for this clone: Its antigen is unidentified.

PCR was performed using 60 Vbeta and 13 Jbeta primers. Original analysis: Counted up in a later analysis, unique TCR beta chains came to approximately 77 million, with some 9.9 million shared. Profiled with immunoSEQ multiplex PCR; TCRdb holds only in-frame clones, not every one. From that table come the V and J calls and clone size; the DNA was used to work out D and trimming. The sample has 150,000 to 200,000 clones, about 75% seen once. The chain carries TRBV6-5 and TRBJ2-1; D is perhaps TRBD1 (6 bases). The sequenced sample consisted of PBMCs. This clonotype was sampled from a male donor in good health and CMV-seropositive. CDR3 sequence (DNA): TGTGCCAGCAGTTACCAGGGGCCCTCCTACAATGAGCAGTTCTTC. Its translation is CASSYQGPSYNEQFF.